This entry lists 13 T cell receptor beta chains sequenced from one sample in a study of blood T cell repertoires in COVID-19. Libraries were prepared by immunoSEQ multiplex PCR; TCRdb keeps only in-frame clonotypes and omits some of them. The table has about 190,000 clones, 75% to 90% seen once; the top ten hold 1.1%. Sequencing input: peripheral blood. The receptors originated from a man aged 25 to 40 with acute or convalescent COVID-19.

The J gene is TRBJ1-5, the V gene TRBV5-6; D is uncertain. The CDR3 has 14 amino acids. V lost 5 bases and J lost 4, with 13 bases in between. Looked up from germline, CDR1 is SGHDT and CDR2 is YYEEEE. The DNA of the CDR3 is TGTGCCAGCAGTTTTGGTCTCACTAATCAGCCCCAGCATTTT. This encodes CASSFGLTNQPQHF.

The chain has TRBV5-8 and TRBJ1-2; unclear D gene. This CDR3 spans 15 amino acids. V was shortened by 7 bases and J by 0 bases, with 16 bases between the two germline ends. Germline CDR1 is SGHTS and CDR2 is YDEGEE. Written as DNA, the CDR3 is TGTGCCAGCGCTCTGTTGTGGCCCACTAACTATGGCTACACCTTC. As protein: CASALLWPTNYGYTF.

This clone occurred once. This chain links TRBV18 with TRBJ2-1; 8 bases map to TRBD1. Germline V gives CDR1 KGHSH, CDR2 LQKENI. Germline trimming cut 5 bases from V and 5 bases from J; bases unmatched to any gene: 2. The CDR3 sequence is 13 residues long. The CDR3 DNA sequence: TGTGCCAGCTCAAGACAGGGGAACAATGAGCAGTTCTTC. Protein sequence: CASSRQGNNEQFF.

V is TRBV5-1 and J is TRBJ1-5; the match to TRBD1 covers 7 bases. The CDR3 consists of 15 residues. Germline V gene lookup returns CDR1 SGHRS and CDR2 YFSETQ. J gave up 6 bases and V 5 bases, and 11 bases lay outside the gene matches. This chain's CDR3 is CASRPGQVESQPQHF. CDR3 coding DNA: TGCGCCAGCAGACCCGGACAGGTAGAGAGTCAGCCCCAGCATTTT. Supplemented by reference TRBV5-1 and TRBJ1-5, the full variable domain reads KAGVTQTPRYLIKTRGQQVTLSCSPISGHRSVSWYQQTPGQGLQFLFEYFSETQRNKGNFPGRFSGRQFSNSRSEMNVSTLELGDSALYLCASRPGQVESQPQHFGDGTRLSIL.

In DNA form, the CDR3 reads TGCGCCAGCAGCTTTGGGACTAGCTTCTACGAGCAGTACTTC. Translation gives CASSFGTSFYEQYF. The chain links TRBV5-1 to TRBJ2-7; 9 bases fit TRBD2. Unmatched junction bases numbered 3, after V lost 2 bases and J lost 3 bases. The CDR3 consists of 14 residues. Germline-derived CDR1 and CDR2 are SGHRS and YFSETQ. Together with reference TRBV5-1 and TRBJ2-7, the CDR3 gives the full variable domain: KAGVTQTPRYLIKTRGQQVTLSCSPISGHRSVSWYQQTPGQGLQFLFEYFSETQRNKGNFPGRFSGRQFSNSRSEMNVSTLELGDSALYLCASSFGTSFYEQYFGPGTRLTVT.

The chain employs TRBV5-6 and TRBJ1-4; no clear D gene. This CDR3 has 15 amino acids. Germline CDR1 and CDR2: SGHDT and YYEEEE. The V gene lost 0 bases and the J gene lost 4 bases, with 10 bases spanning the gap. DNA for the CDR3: TGTGCCAGCAGCTTGGGTTATACAGATAATGAAAAACTGTTTTTT. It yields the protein CASSLGYTDNEKLFF.

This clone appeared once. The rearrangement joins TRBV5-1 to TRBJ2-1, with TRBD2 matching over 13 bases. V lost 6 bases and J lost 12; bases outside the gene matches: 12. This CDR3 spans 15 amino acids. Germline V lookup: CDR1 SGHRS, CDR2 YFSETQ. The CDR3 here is CASTLTSGGPKGQFF. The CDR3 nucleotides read TGCGCCAGCACCCTGACTAGCGGGGGGCCTAAGGGGCAGTTCTTC. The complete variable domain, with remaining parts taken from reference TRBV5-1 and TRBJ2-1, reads KAGVTQTPRYLIKTRGQQVTLSCSPISGHRSVSWYQQTPGQGLQFLFEYFSETQRNKGNFPGRFSGRQFSNSRSEMNVSTLELGDSALYLCASTLTSGGPKGQFFGPGTRLTVL.

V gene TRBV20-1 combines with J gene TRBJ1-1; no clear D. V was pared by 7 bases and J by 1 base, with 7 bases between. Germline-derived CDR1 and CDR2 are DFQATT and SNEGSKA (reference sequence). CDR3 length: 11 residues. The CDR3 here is CSGRGNTEAFF. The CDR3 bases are TGCAGTGGTCGGGGGAACACTGAAGCTTTCTTT.

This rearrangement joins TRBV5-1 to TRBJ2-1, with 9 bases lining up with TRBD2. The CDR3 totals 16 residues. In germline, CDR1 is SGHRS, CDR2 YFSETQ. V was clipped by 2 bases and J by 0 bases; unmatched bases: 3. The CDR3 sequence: CASSFSAGGSYNEQFF. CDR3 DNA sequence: TGCGCCAGCAGCTTTTCAGCGGGAGGCTCCTACAATGAGCAGTTCTTC. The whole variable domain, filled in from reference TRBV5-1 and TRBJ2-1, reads KAGVTQTPRYLIKTRGQQVTLSCSPISGHRSVSWYQQTPGQGLQFLFEYFSETQRNKGNFPGRFSGRQFSNSRSEMNVSTLELGDSALYLCASSFSAGGSYNEQFFGPGTRLTVL.

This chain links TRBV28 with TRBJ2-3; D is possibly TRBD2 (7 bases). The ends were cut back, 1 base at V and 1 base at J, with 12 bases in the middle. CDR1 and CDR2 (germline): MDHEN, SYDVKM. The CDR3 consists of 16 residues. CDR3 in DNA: TGTGCCAGCAGTTTATTGGGGGGGCAGGGCACAGATACGCAGTATTTT. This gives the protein CASSLLGGQGTDTQYF.

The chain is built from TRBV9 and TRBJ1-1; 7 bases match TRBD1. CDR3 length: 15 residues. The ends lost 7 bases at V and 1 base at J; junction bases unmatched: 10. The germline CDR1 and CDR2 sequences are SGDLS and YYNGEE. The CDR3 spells CASGPGQSRNTEAFF. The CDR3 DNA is TGTGCCAGCGGACCGGGACAGTCGAGGAACACTGAAGCTTTCTTT. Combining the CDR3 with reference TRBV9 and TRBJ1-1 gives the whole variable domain DSGVTQTPKHLITATGQRVTLRCSPRSGDLSVYWYQQSLDQGLQFLIQYYNGEERAKGNILERFSAQQFPDLHSELNLSSLELGDSALYFCASGPGQSRNTEAFFGQGTRLTVV.

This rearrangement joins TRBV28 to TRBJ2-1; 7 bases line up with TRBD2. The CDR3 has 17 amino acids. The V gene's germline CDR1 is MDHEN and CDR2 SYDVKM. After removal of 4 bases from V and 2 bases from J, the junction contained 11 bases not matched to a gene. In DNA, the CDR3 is TGTGCCAGCAGTTCGGTATGGCGGGGGAGGACCTACAATGAGCAGTTCTTC. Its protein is CASSSVWRGRTYNEQFF.

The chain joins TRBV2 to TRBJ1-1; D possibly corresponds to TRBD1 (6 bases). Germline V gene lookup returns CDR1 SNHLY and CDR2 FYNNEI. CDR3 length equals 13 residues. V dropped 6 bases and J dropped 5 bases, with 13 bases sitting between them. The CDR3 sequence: CASRDQGWTEAFF. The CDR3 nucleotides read TGTGCCAGCAGGGATCAGGGGTGGACTGAAGCTTTCTTT.